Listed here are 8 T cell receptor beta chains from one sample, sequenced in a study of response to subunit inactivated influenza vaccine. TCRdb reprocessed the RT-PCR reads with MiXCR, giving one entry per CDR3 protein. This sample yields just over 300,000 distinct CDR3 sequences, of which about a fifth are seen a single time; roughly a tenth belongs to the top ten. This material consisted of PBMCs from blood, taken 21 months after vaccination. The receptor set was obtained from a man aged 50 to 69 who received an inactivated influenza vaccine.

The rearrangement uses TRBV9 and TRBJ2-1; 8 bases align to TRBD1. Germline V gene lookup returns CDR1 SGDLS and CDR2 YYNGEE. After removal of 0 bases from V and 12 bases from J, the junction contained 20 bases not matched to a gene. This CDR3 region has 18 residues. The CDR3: CASSVGLYGTGQRRGQFF. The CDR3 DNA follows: TGTGCCAGCAGCGTAGGGTTATATGGGACAGGCCAACGTCGTGGGCAGTTCTTC.

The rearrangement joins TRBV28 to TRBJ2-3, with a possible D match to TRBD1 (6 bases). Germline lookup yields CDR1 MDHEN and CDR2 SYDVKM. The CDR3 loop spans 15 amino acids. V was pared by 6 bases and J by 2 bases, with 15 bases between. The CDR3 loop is CASRGFRDNTDTQYF. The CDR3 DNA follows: TGTGCCAGCAGGGGTTTCCGGGACAACACAGATACGCAGTATTTT.

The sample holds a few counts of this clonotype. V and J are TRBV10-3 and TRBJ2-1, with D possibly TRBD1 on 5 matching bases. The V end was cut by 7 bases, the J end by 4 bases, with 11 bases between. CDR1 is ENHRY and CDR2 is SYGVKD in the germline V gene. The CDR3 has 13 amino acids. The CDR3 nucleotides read TGTGCCATCAACAACCAGGGATACAATGAGCAGTTCTTC. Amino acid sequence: CAINNQGYNEQFF.

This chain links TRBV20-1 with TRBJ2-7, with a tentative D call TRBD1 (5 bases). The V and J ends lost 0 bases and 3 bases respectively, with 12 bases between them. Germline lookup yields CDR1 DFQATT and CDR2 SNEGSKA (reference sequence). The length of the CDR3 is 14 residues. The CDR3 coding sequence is TGCAGTGCTAGAGATCTAGGGGTGGACTACGAGCAGTACTTC. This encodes CSARDLGVDYEQYF.

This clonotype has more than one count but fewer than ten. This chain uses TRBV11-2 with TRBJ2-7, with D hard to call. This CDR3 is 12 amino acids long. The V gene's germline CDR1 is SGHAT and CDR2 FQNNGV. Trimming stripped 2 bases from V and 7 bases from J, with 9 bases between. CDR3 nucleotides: TGTGCCAGCAGCTTACCGTTGGGGGAGCAGTACTTC. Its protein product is CASSLPLGEQYF.

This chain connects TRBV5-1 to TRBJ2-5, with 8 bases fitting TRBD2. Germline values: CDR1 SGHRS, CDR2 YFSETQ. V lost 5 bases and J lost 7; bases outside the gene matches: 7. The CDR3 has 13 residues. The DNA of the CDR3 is TGCGCCAGCAGACTTAGCGGGGAAGGGACCCAGTACTTC. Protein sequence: CASRLSGEGTQYF.

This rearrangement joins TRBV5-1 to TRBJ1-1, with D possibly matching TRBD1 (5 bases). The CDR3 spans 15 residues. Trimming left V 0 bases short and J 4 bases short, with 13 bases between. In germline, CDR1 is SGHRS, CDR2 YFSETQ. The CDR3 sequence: CASSLGAGGGTEAFF. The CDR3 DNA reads TGCGCCAGCAGCTTGGGGGCCGGGGGGGGCACTGAAGCTTTCTTT.

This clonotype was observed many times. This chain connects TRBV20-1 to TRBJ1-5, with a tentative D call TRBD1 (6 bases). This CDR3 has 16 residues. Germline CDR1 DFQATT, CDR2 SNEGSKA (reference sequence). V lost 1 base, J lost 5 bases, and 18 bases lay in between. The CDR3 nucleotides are TGCAGTGCTAGAGGGAGTGCTAACGCAGGGGATCAGCCCCAGCATTTT. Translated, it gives CSARGSANAGDQPQHF.